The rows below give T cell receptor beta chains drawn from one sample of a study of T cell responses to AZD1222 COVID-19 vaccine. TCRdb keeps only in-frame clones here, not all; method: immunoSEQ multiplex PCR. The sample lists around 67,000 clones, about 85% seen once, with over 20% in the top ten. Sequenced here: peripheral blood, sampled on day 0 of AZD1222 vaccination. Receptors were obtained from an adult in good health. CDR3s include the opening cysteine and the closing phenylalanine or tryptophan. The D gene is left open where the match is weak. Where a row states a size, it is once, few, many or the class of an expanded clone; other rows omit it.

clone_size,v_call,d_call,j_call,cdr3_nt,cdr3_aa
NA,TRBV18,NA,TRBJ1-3,TGTGCCAGCTCACCTAGGGGCAACTCTGGAAACACCATATATTTT,CASSPRGNSGNTIYF
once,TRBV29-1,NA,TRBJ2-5,TGCAGCGTTGAATTGGGGCAAGAGACCCAGTACTTC,CSVELGQETQYF
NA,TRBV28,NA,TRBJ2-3,TGTGCCAGCAAAGAGGGCACCACAGATACGCAGTATTTT,CASKEGTTDTQYF
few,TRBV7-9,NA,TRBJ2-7,TGTGCCAGCAGGCCCCGGGACGGCAAGAGTGAGCAGTACTTC,CASRPRDGKSEQYF
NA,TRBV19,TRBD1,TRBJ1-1,TGTGCCAGTAGTCTCGGGACAGGGAAGTTGATGAACACTGAAGCTTTCTTT,CASSLGTGKLMNTEAFF
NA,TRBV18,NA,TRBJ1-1,TGTGCCAGCTCACCACGGGGATTTGAGAACACTGAAGCTTTCTTT,CASSPRGFENTEAFF
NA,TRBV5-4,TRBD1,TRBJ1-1,TGTGCCAGCAGCTATCAGGGGGCAGCTACTGAAGCTTTCTTT,CASSYQGAATEAFF
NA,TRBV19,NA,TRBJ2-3,TGTGCCAGTAGTGGAGGGATCGGCACAGATACGCAGTATTTT,CASSGGIGTDTQYF
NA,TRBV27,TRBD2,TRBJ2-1,TGTGCCAGCAGAGCCGGGACTAGCGTGAGTGAGCAGTTCTTC,CASRAGTSVSEQFF
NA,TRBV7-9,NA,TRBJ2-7,TGTGCCAGCAGCCCTGCCTACGAGCAGTACTTC,CASSPAYEQYF
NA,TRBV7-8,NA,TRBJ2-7,TGTGCCAGCAGCTTTCGCCGGGACTTCATACCCTACGAGCAGTACTTC,CASSFRRDFIPYEQYF
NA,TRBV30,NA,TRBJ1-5,TGTGCCTGGAGTAGAGGGTCTAATAGCAATCAGCCCCAGCATTTT,CAWSRGSNSNQPQHF
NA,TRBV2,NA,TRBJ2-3,TGTGCCAGGACGGGCCGGCCGACGGGTACGCAGTATTTT,CARTGRPTGTQYF
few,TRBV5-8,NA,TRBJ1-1,TGTGCCAGCAGCTCTTCCCCCGGGAGGTACACTGAAGCTTTCTTT,CASSSSPGRYTEAFF
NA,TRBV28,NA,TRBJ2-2,TGTGCCAGCAGTGATTGGTCTCCAGGTGGCACCGGGGAGCTGTTTTTT,CASSDWSPGGTGELFF
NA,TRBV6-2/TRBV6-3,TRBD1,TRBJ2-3,TGTGCCAGCAGTTACCCGGGACAGGGGGCAAGGCTAGCCACAGATACGCAGTATTTT,CASSYPGQGARLATDTQYF
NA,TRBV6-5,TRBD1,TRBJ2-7,TGTGCCAGCAGTCAACGGACAGGGCAGGACGAGCAGTACTTC,CASSQRTGQDEQYF
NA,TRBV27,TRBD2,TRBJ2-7,TGTGCCAGCAGTTTATCTCGGACTAGCGAGCAGTACTTC,CASSLSRTSEQYF
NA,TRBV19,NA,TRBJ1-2,TGTGCCAGTAGTATAACCTCTCAGGGGAACTATGGCTACACCTTC,CASSITSQGNYGYTF
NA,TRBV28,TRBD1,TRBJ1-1,TGTGCCAGCAGTTTACCGACAGGGATGAACACTGAAGCTTTCTTT,CASSLPTGMNTEAFF
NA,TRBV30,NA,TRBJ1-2,TGTGCCTGGAGGGACATTCCGACAGGCCCTAGGGGCTATGGCTACACCTTC,CAWRDIPTGPRGYGYTF
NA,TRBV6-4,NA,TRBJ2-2,TGTGCCAGCAGTGACTCGGGGGACACCGGGGAGCTGTTTTTT,CASSDSGDTGELFF
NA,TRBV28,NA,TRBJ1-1,TGTGCCAGCTCATTCCCCGGGGCAACAGTGGCTTTCTTT,CASSFPGATVAFF
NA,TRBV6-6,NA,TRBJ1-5,TGTGCCAGCAGCTCCTGGGATGAGCCCCAGCATTTT,CASSSWDEPQHF
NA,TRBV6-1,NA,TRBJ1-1,TGTGCCAGCAGTGAAGGGCCCACTCGGAGCCGGGAAGCTTTCTTT,CASSEGPTRSREAFF
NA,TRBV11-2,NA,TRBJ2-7,TGTGCCAGCACCTCCCCGTGGCAGGTAACCTACGAGCAGTACTTC,CASTSPWQVTYEQYF
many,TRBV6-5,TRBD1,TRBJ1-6,TGTGCCGCCAACCGGGACAGAAATAATTCACCCCTCCACTTT,CAANRDRNNSPLHF
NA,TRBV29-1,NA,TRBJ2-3,TGCAGCGTTCCCTTACCGACAGCGGCGAATCTAGATACGCAGTATTTT,CSVPLPTAANLDTQYF
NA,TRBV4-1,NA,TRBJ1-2,TGCGCCAGCGGCGCAGGATTCTATGGCTACACCTTC,CASGAGFYGYTF
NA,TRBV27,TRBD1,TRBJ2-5,TGTGCCAGCATTGCCCTAAAACAGGGGCTGGAGACCCAGTACTTC,CASIALKQGLETQYF
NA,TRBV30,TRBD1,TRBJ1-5,TGTGCCTGGAATTCAGGGGGCATAGGCAATCAGCCCCAGCATTTT,CAWNSGGIGNQPQHF
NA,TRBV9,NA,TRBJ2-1,TGTGCCAGCAGCGTTAACAATGAGCAGTTCTTC,CASSVNNEQFF
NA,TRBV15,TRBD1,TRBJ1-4,TGTGCCACCAGCAGACCGGGACAGGGGTTCGAAAAACTGTTTTTT,CATSRPGQGFEKLFF
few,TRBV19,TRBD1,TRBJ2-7,TGTGCCAGTAGTCCAGAGGGGACAGGGGTCTCTTACTTC,CASSPEGTGVSYF
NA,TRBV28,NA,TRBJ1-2,TGTGCCATCAAACGGGTGGGCTACACCTTC,CAIKRVGYTF
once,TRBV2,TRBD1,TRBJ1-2,TGTGCCAGCAGTGCCTTACAGGGGGCGAACTATGGCTACACCTTC,CASSALQGANYGYTF
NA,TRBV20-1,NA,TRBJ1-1,TGCAGTGCTAGTTTGCCAGTAGGGAACACTGAAGCTTTCTTT,CSASLPVGNTEAFF
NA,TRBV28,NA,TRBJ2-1,TGTGCCAGCAGTTCTCTAGGCGGGGGCAACAATGAGCAGTTCTTC,CASSSLGGGNNEQFF
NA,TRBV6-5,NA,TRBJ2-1,TGTGCCAGCAGCCGACTAGTACGGGGAAATGAGCAGTTCTTC,CASSRLVRGNEQFF
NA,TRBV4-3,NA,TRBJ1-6,TGCGCCAGCAGCCAAGTGGGAGGCCGGGGAAATAATTCACCCCTCCACTTT,CASSQVGGRGNNSPLHF
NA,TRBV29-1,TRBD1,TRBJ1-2,TGCAGCGTTGAGTCTCTCGGACAGGGCTCTAACTATGGCTACACCTTC,CSVESLGQGSNYGYTF